This TCR beta chain was profiled in a study of blood T cell repertoires in COVID-19. Study-level information: There were acute and convalescent COVID-19 samples, and they came from the United States, Italy and Spain. PBMCs, B-cell-depleted T cells, or T cells provided the cDNA or gDNA that made up the material.

Study processing details: Amplification from reference gene primers served as the basis for estimated nucleated cell counts. Only in-frame clones appear in the TCRdb table, and some are missing; sequencing was by immunoSEQ multiplex PCR. V and J calls and clone size follow that table, whereas D and trimming were derived from the DNA. Of fewer than 700,000 clones in the sample, approximately 88% were seen once. In germline, CDR1 is SGHVS, CDR2 FQNEAQ. This CDR3 contains 16 residues. V was clipped by 5 bases and J by 3 bases; unmatched bases: 3. Patients in Seattle were enrolled during active infection, then followed longitudinally.

Sequenced sample: peripheral blood. This chain connects TRBV7-8 to TRBJ2-2; 13 bases match TRBD2. This clonotype originated in a woman aged 45-59 years with COVID-19, enrolled during active disease. The CDR3 DNA sequence: TGTGCCAGCAGCCAACTAGCGGGGGGGTACACCGGGGAGCTGTTTTTT. It specifies CASSQLAGGYTGELFF.